This T cell receptor (beta chain) was recorded in a study of persistence of HIV-infected CD4 T cells. Study-level results: Bulk TCR data could not be restricted to HIV-1-infected CMV-responding cells.

The libraries were made with immunoSEQ version 4 in survey mode. Sequenced by immunoSEQ multiplex PCR; TCRdb stores in-frame clones only, minus some. The sample has tens of thousands of clones; 65% to 80% are singletons. A word on this clone: Its antigen is currently unknown.

V was clipped by 9 bases and J by 5 bases, with 16 bases between them. From germline, CDR1 is SNHLY and CDR2 FYNNEI. The CDR3 has 13 amino acids. Overlapping HIV-1 Gag 15-mer peptides at approximately 1 ug per peptide per mL were used. Memory cells lacking CD40L and CD69 with high CD45RO were sorted. The V gene is TRBV2, the J gene TRBJ1-1; a weak D match, TRBD1 (5 bases). The sequences come from CD4+ T cells sorted from PBMCs after approximately 19-hour stimulation, collected from a patient who received antiretroviral therapy. This clonotype was obtained from an adult man with HIV who was CMV-seropositive. CDR3 in DNA: TGTGCCAGTTTGGACACGGGGGTGACTGAAGCTTTCTTT. The encoded protein is CASLDTGVTEAFF.